This TCR beta chain came from a study of circulating and synovial CD4+ cells in juvenile arthritis. Regarding the study as a whole: T cell genome counts differed by at least an order of magnitude between CPL and CD4 samples. Bulk blood CD4 repertoires were more diverse than these.

The CDR3 sequence is 15 residues long. After removal of 3 bases from V and 4 bases from J, the junction contained 7 bases not matched to a gene. Germline CDR1 and CDR2: MNHEY and SMNVEV (reference sequence). With regard to this clone: No antigen is known for it.

TCRdb keeps only in-frame clones here, not all; method: immunoSEQ multiplex PCR. The sample includes 15,000 or so clones, around 91% of them seen just once. The receptor's source is a human donor with juvenile idiopathic arthritis. This chain connects TRBV27 to TRBJ2-7, with 9 bases that match TRBD1. Sequences were obtained from CD4+ T cells from blood. CDR3 loop: CASSLARDRDYEQYF. CDR3 nucleotide sequence: TGTGCCAGCAGTTTGGCCCGGGACAGGGATTACGAGCAGTACTTC.